The 6 T cell receptor beta chains presented below share a single source sample, sequenced in a study of control samples from healthy donors and cancer patients. The protocol was immunoSEQ multiplex PCR, while the TCRdb copy is restricted to in-frame clones and leaves out a portion. The data contain 55,000 to 65,000 clones, around 87% of them singletons. Sequenced: PBMCs. The receptors here all came from a woman in her sixties or seventies with lung cancer.

CDR3 coding DNA: TGCAGCGTTGGTTGGGACAGGTCTAAACTGTTTTTT. Translation gives CSVGWDRSKLFF. This chain connects TRBV29-1 to TRBJ1-4; 8 bases align to TRBD1. The V segment lost 4 bases and the J segment 11 bases; nucleotides outside the gene matches: 6. The CDR3 sequence is 12 residues long. Per the germline V gene, CDR1 is SQVTM and CDR2 is ANQGSEA.

This clone turned up a few times. CDR3 nucleotides: TGTGCCAGCAGCTTTCGGGACAGCCCCTACAATGAGCAGTTCTTC. This sequence encodes CASSFRDSPYNEQFF. The rearrangement joins TRBV5-5 to TRBJ2-1; TRBD1 agrees at 7 bases. The CDR3 runs 15 residues. CDR1 SGHKS and CDR2 YYEKEE come from the germline V gene (reference sequence). V lost 2 bases to trimming and J lost 2 bases; unmatched junction nucleotides: 4.

This rearrangement joins TRBV3-1 (or the pseudogene TRBV3-2) to TRBJ2-3; the D call may be TRBD1 or TRBD2 (6 bases each). The V gene's germline CDR1 is LGHDT and CDR2 YNNKEL (reference sequence). The CDR3 totals 14 residues. V lost 4 bases and J lost 4, with 12 bases in between. CDR3 protein: CASSLEGGSDTQYF. The CDR3 nucleotides read TGTGCCAGCAGCCTGGAAGGGGGGTCAGATACGCAGTATTTT.

This rearrangement joins TRBV5-1 to TRBJ2-1; 10 nucleotides line up with TRBD1. The V gene's germline CDR1 is SGHRS and CDR2 YFSETQ. Losses at the gene ends were 5 bases for V and 4 bases for J; bases not matched to a gene: 3. The CDR3 is made up of 14 amino acids. DNA for the CDR3: TGCGCCAGCAGACGGGACAGGGGTTACAATGAGCAGTTCTTC. Encoded protein: CASRRDRGYNEQFF. The full variable domain, completed using reference TRBV5-1 and TRBJ2-1, is KAGVTQTPRYLIKTRGQQVTLSCSPISGHRSVSWYQQTPGQGLQFLFEYFSETQRNKGNFPGRFSGRQFSNSRSEMNVSTLELGDSALYLCASRRDRGYNEQFFGPGTRLTVL.

The CDR3 DNA is TGTGCCAGCAGCCGACAGGGGGCTGGAGGGGCCAACGTCCTGACTTTC. Protein: CASSRQGAGGANVLTF. The chain joins TRBV6-4 to TRBJ2-6; 10 positions match TRBD1. Losses at the gene ends were 6 bases for V and 4 bases for J; bases not matched to a gene: 6. The CDR3 contains 16 residues. CDR1 and CDR2 (germline): MRHNA, SNTAGT.

This sequence joins TRBV19 and TRBJ2-2, with D maybe TRBD2 (5 bases). The CDR3 length is 14 residues. Looked up from germline, CDR1 is LNHDA and CDR2 is SQIVND (reference sequence). Trimming removed 2 bases from V and 6 bases from J, with 10 bases in between. CDR3 nucleotides: TGTGCCAGTAGTATACAAGCGGTGGCCGGGGAGCTGTTTTTT. It is translated as CASSIQAVAGELFF.